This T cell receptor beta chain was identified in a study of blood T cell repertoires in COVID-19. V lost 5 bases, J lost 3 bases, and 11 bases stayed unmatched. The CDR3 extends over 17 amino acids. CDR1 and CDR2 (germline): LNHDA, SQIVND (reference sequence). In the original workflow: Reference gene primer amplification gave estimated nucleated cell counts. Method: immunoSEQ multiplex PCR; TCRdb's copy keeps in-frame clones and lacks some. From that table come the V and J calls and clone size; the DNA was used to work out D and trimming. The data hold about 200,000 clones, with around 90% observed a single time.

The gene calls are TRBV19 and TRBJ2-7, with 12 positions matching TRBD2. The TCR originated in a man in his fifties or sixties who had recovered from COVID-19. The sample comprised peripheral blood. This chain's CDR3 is CASSHSSGRAGSYEQYF. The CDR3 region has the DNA TGTGCCAGTAGTCACTCTAGCGGGAGGGCCGGTAGCTACGAGCAGTACTTC.